These 27 T cell receptor beta chains were all obtained from the same sample, sequenced in a study of blood T cell repertoires in COVID-19. The data were produced by immunoSEQ multiplex PCR, yet TCRdb's version contains in-frame clones alone and is incomplete. The sample lists about 180,000 clones, 65% to 90% seen once, with over 12% in the top ten. The material sequenced was PBMCs or T cells enriched from blood (not recorded which). These receptors were obtained from a man aged 50 to 60 who had recovered from COVID-19.

This chain connects TRBV18 to TRBJ2-7, with TRBD1 identical over 9 bases. This CDR3 region has 16 residues. V gave up 4 bases and J gave up 2 bases; unmatched junction bases: 9. Per the germline V gene, CDR1 is KGHSH and CDR2 is LQKENI. CDR3 nucleotides: TGTGCCAGCTCACGCCTACCGGGACAGGGACCCTACGAGCAGTACTTC. Protein: CASSRLPGQGPYEQYF.

This clone was observed once. This chain joins TRBV7-9 and TRBJ1-2; weak D call: TRBD1 (6 bases). This CDR3 contains 15 residues. The V gene's germline CDR1 is SEHNR and CDR2 FQNEAQ (reference sequence). The V and J ends lost 5 bases and 4 bases respectively, with 17 bases between them. The CDR3 sequence: CASSPAGGAGYGYTF. CDR3 sequence (DNA): TGTGCCAGCAGCCCAGCGGGGGGCGCTGGCTATGGCTACACCTTC.

The V gene is TRBV5-1, the J gene TRBJ2-7; D is possibly TRBD2 (5 bases). CDR1 and CDR2 from the germline V gene are SGHRS and YFSETQ. Deletions cut 0 bases from V and 6 bases from J, with 7 bases between. This CDR3 is 12 amino acids long. The CDR3 DNA reads TGCGCCAGCAGCTTGGTAGGAGGCGAGCAGTACTTC. It translates to CASSLVGGEQYF.

This chain links TRBV5-5 with TRBJ2-7, with D maybe TRBD2 (7 bases). The germline V gene encodes CDR1 SGHKS and CDR2 YYEKEE (reference sequence). V was clipped by 6 bases and J by 3 bases, with 13 bases between them. The CDR3 length is 13 residues. The CDR3 loop is CASTRGGGYEQYF. In DNA, the CDR3 is TGTGCCAGCACCAGGGGAGGGGGCTACGAGCAGTACTTC.

This chain connects TRBV27 to TRBJ2-1; D is possibly TRBD2 (6 bases). Germline V gene sequence: CDR1 MNHEY, CDR2 SMNVEV (reference sequence). CDR3 size: 14 residues. Between the trimmed V and J ends, which lost 2 bases and 2 bases, there was a span of 7 bases. The CDR3, as DNA: TGTGCCAGCAGTTTAGGGACTGCCTACAATGAGCAGTTCTTC. Residues: CASSLGTAYNEQFF.

The rearrangement uses TRBV24-1 and TRBJ2-7; 7 bases match TRBD2. This CDR3 region has 15 residues. Germline V gene sequence: CDR1 KGHDR, CDR2 SFDVKD. V trimming: 5 bases; J trimming: 1 base; junction bases outside the gene matches: 7. The CDR3 DNA reads as TGTGCCACCAGTGCCAAAGCGGGGTTGTCCTACGAGCAGTACTTC. It codes for CATSAKAGLSYEQYF.

The chain combines TRBV20-1 with TRBJ1-1; perhaps TRBD1 as D (6 bases). Trimming cost V 3 bases and J 3 bases, with 17 bases left between them. The CDR3 totals 15 residues. The germline CDR1 and CDR2 sequences are DFQATT and SNEGSKA (reference sequence). In DNA form, the CDR3 reads TGCAGTGCTAGTGGAAGCTTAGGGGGATACACTGAAGCTTTCTTT. Translating gives CSASGSLGGYTEAFF.

The gene calls are TRBV7-6 and TRBJ2-1, with 8 bases fitting TRBD1. Trimming removed 5 bases from V and 0 bases from J; junction bases left unmatched: 9. CDR3 size: 17 residues. Germline V gives CDR1 SGHVS, CDR2 FNYEAQ. The CDR3 is CASSNPGGLSSYNEQFF. The DNA of the CDR3 is TGTGCCAGCAGCAACCCAGGGGGCCTGAGCTCCTACAATGAGCAGTTCTTC.

The rearrangement joins TRBV6-5 to TRBJ2-5, with D perhaps TRBD2 (5 bases). Germline V gene sequence: CDR1 MNHEY, CDR2 SVGAGI. CDR3 length equals 13 residues. V was cut by 9 bases and J by 1 base, with 12 bases left in between. The CDR3 sequence: CASSRGTQETQYF. CDR3 coding DNA: TGTGCCAGTTCCCGGGGTACCCAAGAGACCCAGTACTTC.

This clone has only one observation. The chain uses TRBV28 and TRBJ2-3; D possibly corresponds to TRBD2 (6 bases). V shed 6 bases and J shed 3 bases, with 10 bases lying between them. CDR1 and CDR2 (germline): MDHEN, SYDVKM. CDR3 size: 13 residues. In nucleotides, the CDR3 is TGTGCCAGCAGGGAGCGGGCAACAGATACGCAGTATTTT. It encodes CASRERATDTQYF.

DNA for the CDR3: TGTGCCAGCAGCGCCGATTCAGGATGGGAGACCCAGTACTTC. This codes for CASSADSGWETQYF. This sequence joins TRBV9 and TRBJ2-5; no clear D. V gave up 3 bases and J gave up 5 bases, with 14 bases separating them. This CDR3 region has 14 residues. Germline CDR1 reads SGDLS; CDR2 reads YYNGEE.

The genes are TRBV7-9 and TRBJ1-1; no definite D call. Germline V gene data show CDR1 as SEHNR and CDR2 as FQNEAQ (reference sequence). There are 16 residues in the CDR3. Between the trimmed V and J ends, which lost 1 base and 3 bases, there was a span of 15 bases. CDR3 protein: CASSLGRLEVHTEAFF. The CDR3 DNA follows: TGTGCCAGCAGCTTAGGCCGGCTAGAGGTCCACACTGAAGCTTTCTTT.

The chain joins TRBV2 to TRBJ1-5; the match to TRBD1 covers 8 bases. The CDR3 spans 13 residues. With V trimmed by 7 bases and J by 7 bases, 6 bases remained unmatched. The germline V gene encodes CDR1 SNHLY and CDR2 FYNNEI. Here the CDR3 reads CASKRTGLQPQHF. Written as DNA, the CDR3 is TGTGCCAGCAAGAGGACAGGGCTGCAGCCCCAGCATTTT. The full variable domain, its missing parts supplied by reference TRBV2 and TRBJ1-5, is EPEVTQTPSHQVTQMGQEVILRCVPISNHLYFYWYRQILGQKVEFLVSFYNNEISEKSEIFDDQFSVERPDGSNFTLKIRSTKLEDSAMYFCASKRTGLQPQHFGDGTRLSIL.

This chain joins TRBV7-7 and TRBJ1-2, with D possibly matching TRBD1 (5 bases). Germline CDR1 and CDR2: SSHAT and FNYEAQ (reference sequence). The ends were cut back, 5 bases at V and 9 bases at J, with 22 bases in the middle. The CDR3 is made up of 15 amino acids. The CDR3 reads CASSRNRKPSPSYTF. The CDR3 DNA is TGTGCCAGCAGCCGGAACAGGAAACCCTCACCTAGCTACACCTTC.

This rearrangement joins TRBV2 to TRBJ1-5; 9 nucleotides match TRBD1. The junction had 12 bases not matched to a gene; V was cut back by 5 bases and J by 7 bases. The germline V gene has CDR1 SNHLY and CDR2 FYNNEI. The CDR3 has 16 amino acids. CDR3 in amino acids: CASSTGQGSLGQPQHF. CDR3 coding DNA: TGTGCCAGCAGTACCGGACAGGGGAGTCTCGGGCAGCCCCAGCATTTT.

The gene calls are TRBV6-5 and TRBJ1-2; 10 nucleotides agree with TRBD1. Germline CDR1 is MNHEY and CDR2 is SVGAGI. The CDR3 has 15 residues. With V trimmed by 6 bases and J by 6 bases, 10 bases remained unmatched. The CDR3 sequence is CASRSTGGPLDGYTF. CDR3 coding DNA: TGTGCCAGCAGGTCGACAGGGGGCCCCCTGGATGGCTACACCTTC.

The chain has TRBV2 and TRBJ2-5, with D perhaps matching TRBD1 (6 bases). CDR3 length equals 16 residues. V gave up 2 bases and J gave up 0 bases, with 13 bases separating them. Germline loops: CDR1 SNHLY, CDR2 FYNNEI. The chain's CDR3 is CASSEIQGEYQETQYF. The CDR3 region has the DNA TGTGCCAGCAGTGAAATACAGGGAGAGTACCAAGAGACCCAGTACTTC. The whole variable domain, filled in from reference TRBV2 and TRBJ2-5, reads EPEVTQTPSHQVTQMGQEVILRCVPISNHLYFYWYRQILGQKVEFLVSFYNNEISEKSEIFDDQFSVERPDGSNFTLKIRSTKLEDSAMYFCASSEIQGEYQETQYFGPGTRLLVL.

The rearrangement uses TRBV28 and TRBJ1-2, with no clear D. Germline V gives CDR1 MDHEN, CDR2 SYDVKM. V lost 8 bases and J 8 bases, leaving 15 bases between the germline ends. The CDR3 covers 12 residues. CDR3 coding DNA: TGTGCCAGCGGAGGTCCGACGGACGGCTACACCTTC. It translates to CASGGPTDGYTF.

The rearrangement uses TRBV3-1 (or the pseudogene TRBV3-2) and TRBJ2-1; TRBD1 agrees at 8 bases. Germline V gene lookup returns CDR1 LGHDT and CDR2 YNNKEL (reference sequence). V shed 0 bases, J shed 6 bases, and the junction held 16 bases outside the gene matches. This CDR3 is built from 19 residues. CDR3 in DNA: TGTGCCAGCAGCCAAGAGACAGGGGCCCCATTACTGGGTTCCAATGAGCAGTTCTTC. Translating it yields CASSQETGAPLLGSNEQFF.

This rearrangement joins TRBV9 to TRBJ2-3, with 8 bases aligning to TRBD2. CDR1 and CDR2 from the germline V gene are SGDLS and YYNGEE. The CDR3 has 15 amino acids. Trimming removed 5 bases from V and 2 bases from J; junction bases left unmatched: 7. CDR3 protein: CASSYRGGFTDTQYF. In DNA form, the CDR3 reads TGTGCCAGCAGTTATCGGGGGGGCTTCACAGATACGCAGTATTTT.

The V gene is TRBV6-5, the J gene TRBJ1-6, with a tentative D call TRBD1 (5 bases). Germline lookup yields CDR1 MNHEY and CDR2 SVGAGI. Trimming took off 1 base at V and 13 bases at J, with 11 bases between the two ends. This CDR3 is built from 13 residues. In DNA, the CDR3 is TGTGCCAGCAGTTACTTTGGCCGACAGCCCCTCCACTTT. Its translation: CASSYFGRQPLHF.

The V call is TRBV10-1, the J call TRBJ1-1; TRBD1 might be the D (5 bases). The CDR3 covers 14 residues. V lost 0 bases and J 4 bases, leaving 9 bases between the germline ends. Germline assignment: CDR1 WNHNN and CDR2 SYGVQD (reference sequence). The chain's CDR3 is CASSESQGTTEAFF. The CDR3 bases are TGCGCCAGCAGTGAGTCCCAGGGAACCACTGAAGCTTTCTTT.

The chain joins TRBV5-1 to TRBJ2-7; 7 nucleotides line up with TRBD1. CDR1 SGHRS and CDR2 YFSETQ come from the germline V gene. The CDR3 runs 14 residues. Germline trimming cut 3 bases from V and 5 bases from J; bases unmatched to any gene: 8. This chain's CDR3 is CASSSQGQWDEQYF. CDR3 in DNA: TGCGCCAGCAGCTCGCAGGGACAGTGGGACGAGCAGTACTTC.

The V and J genes are TRBV10-3 and TRBJ2-1; 9 bases fit TRBD2. Germline V gene data show CDR1 as ENHRY and CDR2 as SYGVKD. The CDR3 is 18 amino acids. V lost 3 bases and J lost 0; bases outside the gene matches: 9. The CDR3 protein is CAISEGLAGRSSYNEQFF. DNA of the CDR3: TGTGCCATCAGTGAAGGGCTAGCGGGGAGGAGCTCCTACAATGAGCAGTTCTTC.

This chain links TRBV14 with TRBJ1-1, with a possible D match to TRBD1 (6 bases). This CDR3 is 16 amino acids long. Trimming left V 0 bases short and J 2 bases short, with 13 bases between. Looked up from germline, CDR1 is SGHDN and CDR2 is FVKESK. The CDR3 DNA follows: TGTGCCAGCAGCCAAGATCCGCGCAGGGGAAACACTGAAGCTTTCTTT. It yields the protein CASSQDPRRGNTEAFF.

This chain uses TRBV28 with TRBJ1-2; 10 positions agree with TRBD1. Germline CDR1 reads MDHEN; CDR2 reads SYDVKM. J gave up 7 bases and V 2 bases, and 7 bases lay outside the gene matches. The CDR3 sequence is 15 residues long. CDR3: CASSLGDRGLSGYTF. The CDR3 DNA follows: TGTGCCAGCAGTTTAGGAGACAGGGGGCTCTCTGGCTACACCTTC.

This chain connects TRBV19 to TRBJ2-1, with 8 bases aligning to TRBD1. Trimming at V came to 3 bases and at J to 7 bases, leaving 5 bases not matched to a gene. Germline CDR1 and CDR2: LNHDA and SQIVND (reference sequence). This CDR3 contains 14 residues. DNA for the CDR3: TGTGCCAGTAGTATTCAGGGGGCGTGGAATGAGCAGTTCTTC. Protein: CASSIQGAWNEQFF.